The clone carrying this T cell receptor beta chain was detected a few times. This specimen belongs to a study of TIL therapy for anti-PD-1-resistant metastatic lung cancer. Study summary: Tumors were harvested before any PD-1/PD-L1 blockade.

The CDR3 runs to 13 residues. V lost 5 bases and J 7 bases, leaving 15 bases between the germline ends. The germline gives CDR1 SGHTA, CDR2 FQGNSA. As to time point: pre-treatment sample, taken before nivolumab and TIL therapy. Adults with stage 4 NSCLC were enrolled in a phase I trial. Sequencing used immunoSEQ v3. Profiling relied on immunoSEQ multiplex PCR, and the TCRdb table lists in-frame clones only, not all of them. The sample lists approximately 60,000 clones; over 75% were seen once. The gene calls are TRBV7-2 and TRBJ2-7; D call uncertain. This TCR was recovered from a person aged 25-80 years with non-small cell lung cancer. The material was blood, obtained at baseline. CDR3: CASSRDSSFEQYF. The CDR3, as DNA: TGTGCCAGCAGCAGAGACTCCTCCTTTGAGCAGTACTTC.